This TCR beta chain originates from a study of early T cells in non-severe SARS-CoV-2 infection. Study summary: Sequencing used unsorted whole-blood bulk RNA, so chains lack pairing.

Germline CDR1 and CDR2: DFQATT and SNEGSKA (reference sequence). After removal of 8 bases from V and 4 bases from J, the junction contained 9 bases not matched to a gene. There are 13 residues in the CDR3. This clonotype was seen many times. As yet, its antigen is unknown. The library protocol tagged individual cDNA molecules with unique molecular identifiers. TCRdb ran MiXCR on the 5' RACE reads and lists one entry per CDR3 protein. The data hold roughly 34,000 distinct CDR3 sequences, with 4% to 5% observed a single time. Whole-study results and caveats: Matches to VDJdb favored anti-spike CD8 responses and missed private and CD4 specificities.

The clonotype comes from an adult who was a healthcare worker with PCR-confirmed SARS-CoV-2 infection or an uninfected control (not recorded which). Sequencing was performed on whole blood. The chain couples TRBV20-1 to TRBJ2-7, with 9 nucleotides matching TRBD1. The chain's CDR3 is CSTRGQGGYEQYF. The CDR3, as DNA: TGCAGTACACGGGGACAGGGAGGATACGAGCAGTACTTC.